This record looks at one T cell receptor (beta chain) sequence and its context. The sample comes from a study of response to subunit inactivated influenza vaccine. TCRdb itself ran the RT-PCR reads through MiXCR, one entry per CDR3 protein. The sample shows fewer than 750,000 distinct CDR3 sequences, approximately 14% of them seen only once. The starting material was PBMCs from blood, obtained about 11 days after vaccination. The sequence was obtained from a man in his forties or fifties who received an inactivated influenza vaccine.

As DNA, the CDR3 is TGCGCCAGCAGTATGACAGGGGGGGGAGAGACCCAGTACTTC. Protein sequence: CASSMTGGGETQYF. The chain is built from TRBV5-1 and TRBJ2-5; 9 bases are a match to TRBD1. CDR3 length: 14 residues. V dropped 5 bases and J dropped 4; count of bases not matched to a gene: 6. Germline V gene sequence: CDR1 SGHRS, CDR2 YFSETQ.